Sequencing of this TCR beta chain was carried out in a study of blood T cells in healthy people across ages. Findings and limits, study-wide: Significant beta diversity loss was already apparent by age approximately 40, declining roughly linearly.

A few counts support this clonotype. Its specificity is not known. For the second PCR, which ran for about 6 to 11 cycles, a sample-barcoded 5' primer and a J-beta primer mix were used. Researchers report that a template-switch adaptor with 12 random nucleotides tagged each cDNA molecule. MiXCR, applied by TCRdb to the 5' RACE reads, yields one record per CDR3 protein. The repertoire holds 550,000 to 750,000 distinct CDR3 sequences, around a fifth seen once, with more than 3% in the top ten. Ranging in age from about 6 to 95, the donors were healthy Caucasian individuals from Russia. The CDR3 runs 14 residues. CDR1 MDHEN and CDR2 SYDVKM come from the germline V gene. After removal of 9 bases from V and 7 bases from J, the junction contained 7 bases not matched to a gene.

Sequenced input: blood. The chain is built from TRBV28 and TRBJ2-2, with 11 bases identical to TRBD1. This receptor was taken from a man in his sixties or seventies in good health. The CDR3 DNA is TGTGCCAGGCCGGACAGGGGGCTGGACGGGGAGCTGTTTTTT. Encoded protein: CARPDRGLDGELFF.